The next 3 T cell receptor beta chains were all read from a single sample in a study of T cell responses to AZD1222 COVID-19 vaccine. The protocol was immunoSEQ multiplex PCR, while the TCRdb copy is restricted to in-frame clones and leaves out a portion. This table has roughly 140,000 clones, about nine tenths appearing once. Material: peripheral blood, obtained on day 0 of AZD1222 vaccination. Receptors were obtained from an adult in good health.

This chain links TRBV5-1 with TRBJ2-7; 8 bases map to TRBD2. Germline values: CDR1 SGHRS, CDR2 YFSETQ. V trimming: 0 bases; J trimming: 0 bases; junction bases outside the gene matches: 2. The CDR3 runs to 15 residues. CDR3 DNA: TGCGCCAGCAGCTTGGCACTAGCGGCCTCCTACGAGCAGTACTTC. The encoded protein is CASSLALAASYEQYF.

V is TRBV28 and J is TRBJ1-4, with D perhaps matching TRBD1 (6 bases). The CDR3 has 14 residues. Trimming left V 5 bases short and J 0 bases short, with 7 bases between. The V gene's germline CDR1 is MDHEN and CDR2 SYDVKM. The CDR3 here is CASSAGATNEKLFF. CDR3 bases: TGTGCCAGCAGTGCAGGGGCAACTAATGAAAAACTGTTTTTT.

CDR3 coding DNA: TGTGCCAGCAGCTTAGGTCGCCAGGGCGCCGTAATAGCTTTCTTT. Its translation: CASSLGRQGAVIAFF. The genes are TRBV7-9 and TRBJ1-1; a possible D gene is TRBD1 (5 bases). Germline V gene data show CDR1 as SEHNR and CDR2 as FQNEAQ (reference sequence). V lost 1 base and J 10 bases, leaving 19 bases between the germline ends. The CDR3 runs 15 residues.